This passage covers 6 T cell receptor beta chains from one sample sequenced in a study of tumor and adjacent non-tumor tissue in lung cancer. Three rounds of nested PCR, following a modified ARM-PCR protocol, produced the TCRbeta library. TCRdb reprocessed the multiplex PCR reads via MiXCR and lists one record per CDR3 protein. The sample lists around 70,000 distinct CDR3 sequences, more than 70% occurring once. No cell sorting was done before RNA was extracted from the tissue. Sequencing was performed on lung tumor tissue. The receptors originated from a man in his sixties with non-small cell lung cancer.

A word on this clonotype: An end of the junction differs from the germline gene, which may be a read error. The V gene is TRBV5-4, the J gene TRBJ2-5; maybe TRBD1 (6 bases). Germline V CDR1 and CDR2: SGHNT, YYREEE (reference sequence). The CDR3 has 13 residues. As DNA, the CDR3 is TGTGCCAGCGGCCCGGACAGAGAAGAGATCCAGTACTTC. Translation: CASGPDREEIQYF.

Comment on this clonotype: A read error may account for a junction end that differs from germline. V gene TRBV20-1 combines with J gene TRBJ2-7; D is undetermined. CDR1 is DFQATT, CDR2 SNEGSKA, per germline (reference sequence). The CDR3 consists of 15 residues. The CDR3 loop reads CSARDRVGYSYAQHF. In DNA form, the CDR3 reads TGCAGTGCTAGAGATCGCGTAGGGTATAGCTACGCGCAGCACTTC.

On this clonotype itself: This may come from a read error, since a much larger clone is one base off. J is TRBJ2-7 and V is TRBV5-4; 8 bases map to TRBD1. The CDR3 loop spans 12 amino acids. Germline V gene sequence: CDR1 SGHNT, CDR2 YYREEE (reference sequence). The DNA for the CDR3 is TGTGCCAGCAACTTGATGGCGGGACAGGAGTACTTC. It codes for CASNLMAGQEYF. The full variable domain, with the rest looked up from reference TRBV5-4 and TRBJ2-7, is ETGVTQSPTHLIKTRGQQVTLRCSSQSGHNTVSWYQQALGQGPQFIFQYYREEENGRGNFPPRFSGLQFPNYSSELNVNALELDDSALYLCASNLMAGQEYFGPGTRLTVT.

CDR3 protein: CSARLTSGDSGEQFF. The CDR3 DNA reads TGCAGTGCTAGGCTGACTAGCGGGGACTCTGGTGAGCAGTTCTTC. The chain combines TRBV20-1 with TRBJ2-1; TRBD2 matches at 11 bases. CDR1 and CDR2 from the germline V gene are DFQATT and SNEGSKA (reference sequence). There are 15 residues in the CDR3. With V trimmed by 3 bases and J by 9 bases, 10 bases remained unmatched.

On this clonotype: A read error is likely, as this CDR3 ends without the conserved phenylalanine or tryptophan. The chain carries TRBV12-3 or TRBV12-4 and TRBJ2-3, with D possibly TRBD2 on 6 matching bases. CDR3 length: 14 amino acids. V was cut by 6 bases and J by 0 bases, with 10 bases left in between. The CDR3 region is CASRLSGSTDTQYS. CDR3 in DNA: TGTGCCAGCAGATTAAGCGGGAGCACAGATACGCAGTATTCT.

This clonotype was observed at least ten times. The gene calls are TRBV6-1 and TRBJ2-7; D remains unclear. The CDR3 has 14 residues. CDR1 MNHNS and CDR2 SASEGT come from the germline V gene. Here the CDR3 DNA reads TGTGCATCTACGGCCGGGCTTTCTTCCTACGAGCAGTACTTC. It translates to CASTAGLSSYEQYF.